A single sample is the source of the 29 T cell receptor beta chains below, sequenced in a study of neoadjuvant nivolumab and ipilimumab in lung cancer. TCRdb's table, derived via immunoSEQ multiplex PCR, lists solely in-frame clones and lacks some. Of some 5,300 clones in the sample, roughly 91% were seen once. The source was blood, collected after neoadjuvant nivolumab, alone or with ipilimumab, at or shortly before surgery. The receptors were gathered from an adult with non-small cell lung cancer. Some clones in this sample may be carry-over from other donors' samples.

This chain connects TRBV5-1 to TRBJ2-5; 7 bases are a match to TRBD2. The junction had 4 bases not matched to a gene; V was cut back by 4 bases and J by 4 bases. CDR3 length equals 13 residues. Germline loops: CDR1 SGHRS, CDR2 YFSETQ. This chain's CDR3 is CASSISGPETQYF. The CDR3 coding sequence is TGCGCCAGCAGCATTAGCGGGCCAGAGACCCAGTACTTC.

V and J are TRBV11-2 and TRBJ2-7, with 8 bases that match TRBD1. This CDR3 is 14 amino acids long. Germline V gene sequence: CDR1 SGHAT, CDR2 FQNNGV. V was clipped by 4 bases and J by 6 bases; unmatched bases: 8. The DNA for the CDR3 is TGTGCCAGCAGCTCATCCGGACAGGGTGGCGAGCAGTACTTC. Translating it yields CASSSSGQGGEQYF.

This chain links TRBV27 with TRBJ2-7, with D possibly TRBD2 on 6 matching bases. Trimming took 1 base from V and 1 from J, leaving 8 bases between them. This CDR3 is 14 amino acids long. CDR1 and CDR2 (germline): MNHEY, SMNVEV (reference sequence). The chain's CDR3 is CASSLWEDSYEQYF. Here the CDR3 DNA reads TGTGCCAGCAGTTTATGGGAGGATTCCTACGAGCAGTACTTC.

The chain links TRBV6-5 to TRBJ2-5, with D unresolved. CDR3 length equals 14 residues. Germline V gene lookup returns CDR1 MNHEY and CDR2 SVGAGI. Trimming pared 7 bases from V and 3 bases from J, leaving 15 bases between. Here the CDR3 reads CASNPTSWEETQYF. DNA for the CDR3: TGTGCCAGCAATCCGACCTCCTGGGAAGAGACCCAGTACTTC.

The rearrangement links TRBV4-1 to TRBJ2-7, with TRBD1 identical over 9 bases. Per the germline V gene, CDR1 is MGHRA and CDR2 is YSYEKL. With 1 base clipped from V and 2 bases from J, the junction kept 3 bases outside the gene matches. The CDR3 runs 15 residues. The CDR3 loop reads CASSQGQGGTYEQYF. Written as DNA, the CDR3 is TGCGCCAGCAGCCAAGGACAGGGGGGGACCTACGAGCAGTACTTC.

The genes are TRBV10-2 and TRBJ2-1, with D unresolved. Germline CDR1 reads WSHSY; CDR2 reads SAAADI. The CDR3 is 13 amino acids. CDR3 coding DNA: TGCGCTTCTAGAGAGATGGGGTACAATGAGCAGTTCTTC. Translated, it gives CASREMGYNEQFF.

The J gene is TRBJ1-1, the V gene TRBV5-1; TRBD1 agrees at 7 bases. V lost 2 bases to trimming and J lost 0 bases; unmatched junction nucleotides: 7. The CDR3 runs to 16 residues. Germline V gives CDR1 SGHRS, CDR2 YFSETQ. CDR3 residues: CASSFVSQGMNTEAFF. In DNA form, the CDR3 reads TGCGCCAGCAGCTTTGTCTCACAGGGGATGAACACTGAAGCTTTCTTT.

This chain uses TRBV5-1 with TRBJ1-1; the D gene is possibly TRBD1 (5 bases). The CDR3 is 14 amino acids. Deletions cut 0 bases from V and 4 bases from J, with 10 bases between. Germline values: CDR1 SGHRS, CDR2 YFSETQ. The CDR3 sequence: CASSLAEGLTEAFF. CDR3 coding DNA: TGCGCCAGCAGCTTGGCCGAGGGGCTCACTGAAGCTTTCTTT.

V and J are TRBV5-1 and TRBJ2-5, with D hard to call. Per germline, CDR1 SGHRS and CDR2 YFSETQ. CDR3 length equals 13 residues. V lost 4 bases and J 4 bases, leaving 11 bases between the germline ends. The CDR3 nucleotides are TGCGCCAGCAGCCCCCTTTTGGGAGAGACCCAGTACTTC. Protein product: CASSPLLGETQYF.

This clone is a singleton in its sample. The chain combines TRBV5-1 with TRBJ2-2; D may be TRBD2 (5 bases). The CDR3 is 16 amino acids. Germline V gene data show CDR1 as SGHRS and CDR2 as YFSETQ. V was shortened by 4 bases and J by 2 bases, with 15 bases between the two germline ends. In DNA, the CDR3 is TGCGCCAGCAGCCCACGGACTTCCTCCAACACCGGGGAGCTGTTTTTT. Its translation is CASSPRTSSNTGELFF.

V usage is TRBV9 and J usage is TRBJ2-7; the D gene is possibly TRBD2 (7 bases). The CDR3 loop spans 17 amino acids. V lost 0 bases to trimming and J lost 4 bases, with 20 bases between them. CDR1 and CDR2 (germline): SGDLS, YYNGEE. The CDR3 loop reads CASSVGLLGGASYEQYF. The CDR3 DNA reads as TGTGCCAGCAGCGTAGGCCTGCTGGGGGGGGCGTCATACGAGCAGTACTTC.

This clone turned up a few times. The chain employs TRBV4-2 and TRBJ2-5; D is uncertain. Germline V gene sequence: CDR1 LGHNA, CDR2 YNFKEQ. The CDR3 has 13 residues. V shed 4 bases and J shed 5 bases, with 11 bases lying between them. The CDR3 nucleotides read TGTGCCAGCAGCCCTACCGAAGGTGAGACCCAGTACTTC. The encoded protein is CASSPTEGETQYF.

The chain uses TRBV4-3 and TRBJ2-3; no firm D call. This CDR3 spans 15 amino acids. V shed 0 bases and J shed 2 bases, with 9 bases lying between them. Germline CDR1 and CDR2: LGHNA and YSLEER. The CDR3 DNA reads TGCGCCAGCAGCCAAGAGGGATTTATCACAGATACGCAGTATTTT. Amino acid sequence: CASSQEGFITDTQYF.

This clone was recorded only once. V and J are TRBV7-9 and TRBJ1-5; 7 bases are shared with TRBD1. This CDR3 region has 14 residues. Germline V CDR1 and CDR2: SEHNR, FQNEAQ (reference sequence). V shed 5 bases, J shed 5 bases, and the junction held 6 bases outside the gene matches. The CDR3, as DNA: TGTGCCAGCAGCACGGGACAGAAGTATCAGCCCCAGCATTTT. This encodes CASSTGQKYQPQHF.

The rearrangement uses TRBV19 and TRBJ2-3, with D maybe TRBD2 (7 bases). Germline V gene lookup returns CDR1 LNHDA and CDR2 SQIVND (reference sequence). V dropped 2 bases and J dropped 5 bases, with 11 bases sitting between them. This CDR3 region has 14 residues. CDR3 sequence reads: CASSIRGGEDTQYF. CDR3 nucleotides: TGTGCCAGTAGTATACGAGGGGGGGAAGATACGCAGTATTTT. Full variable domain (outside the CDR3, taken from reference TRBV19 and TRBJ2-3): DGGITQSPKYLFRKEGQNVTLSCEQNLNHDAMYWYRQDPGQGLRLIYYSQIVNDFQKGDIAEGYSVSREKKESFPLTVTSAQKNPTAFYLCASSIRGGEDTQYFGPGTRLTVL.

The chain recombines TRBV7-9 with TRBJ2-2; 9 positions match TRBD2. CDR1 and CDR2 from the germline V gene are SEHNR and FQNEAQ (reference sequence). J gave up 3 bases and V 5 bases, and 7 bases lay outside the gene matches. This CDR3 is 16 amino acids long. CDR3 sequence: CASSPRGGAHTGELFF. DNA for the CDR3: TGTGCCAGCAGCCCGCGGGGGGGGGCACACACCGGGGAGCTGTTTTTT.

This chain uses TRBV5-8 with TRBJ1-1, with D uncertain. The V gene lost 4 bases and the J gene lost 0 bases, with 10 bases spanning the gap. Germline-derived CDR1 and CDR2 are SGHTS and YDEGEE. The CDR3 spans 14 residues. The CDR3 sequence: CASSPRLVNTEAFF. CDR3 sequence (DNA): TGTGCCAGCAGCCCCCGATTAGTGAACACTGAAGCTTTCTTT.

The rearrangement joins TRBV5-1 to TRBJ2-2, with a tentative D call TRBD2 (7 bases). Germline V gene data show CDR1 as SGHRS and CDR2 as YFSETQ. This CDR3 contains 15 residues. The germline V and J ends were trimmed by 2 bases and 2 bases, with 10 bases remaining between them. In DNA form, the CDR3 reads TGCGCCAGCAGCTTTGGGGGGGGCAACACCGGGGAGCTGTTTTTT. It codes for CASSFGGGNTGELFF.

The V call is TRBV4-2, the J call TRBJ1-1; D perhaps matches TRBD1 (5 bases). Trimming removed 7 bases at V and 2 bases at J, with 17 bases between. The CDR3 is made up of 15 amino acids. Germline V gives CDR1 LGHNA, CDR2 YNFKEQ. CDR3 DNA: TGTGCCAGCACCCTTCGCGCAGGGAGAAACACTGAAGCTTTCTTT. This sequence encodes CASTLRAGRNTEAFF.

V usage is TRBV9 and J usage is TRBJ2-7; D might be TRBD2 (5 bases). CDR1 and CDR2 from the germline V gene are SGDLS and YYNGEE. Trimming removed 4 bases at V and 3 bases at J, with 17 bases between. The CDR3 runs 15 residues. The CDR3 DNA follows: TGTGCCAGCAGCCCACGCCCCGGGATAGGCTACGAGCAGTACTTC. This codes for CASSPRPGIGYEQYF.

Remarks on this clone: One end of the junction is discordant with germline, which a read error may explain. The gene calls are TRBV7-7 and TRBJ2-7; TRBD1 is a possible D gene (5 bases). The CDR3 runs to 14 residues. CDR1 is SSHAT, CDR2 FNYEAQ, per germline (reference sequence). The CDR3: CASSPQGTRHEQYF. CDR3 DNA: TGTGCTAGCAGCCCCCAGGGTACTCGCCACGAGCAGTACTTC.

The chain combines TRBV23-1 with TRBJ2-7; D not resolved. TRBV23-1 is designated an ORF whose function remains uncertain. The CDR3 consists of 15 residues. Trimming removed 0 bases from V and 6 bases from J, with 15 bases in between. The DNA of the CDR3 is TGCGCCAGCAGTCAATCTCCCCGGACCTTCATCGAGCAGTACTTC. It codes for CASSQSPRTFIEQYF.

The CDR3 bases are TGTGCCAGCAGCTTCGCCTCACTAGCGGGAGGGTACAATGAGCAGTTCTTC. Its translation: CASSFASLAGGYNEQFF. This chain links TRBV11-3 with TRBJ2-1, with 13 positions matching TRBD2. Germline values: CDR1 SGHNT, CDR2 YENEEA. V was clipped by 3 bases and J by 4 bases; unmatched bases: 6. The CDR3 contains 17 residues.

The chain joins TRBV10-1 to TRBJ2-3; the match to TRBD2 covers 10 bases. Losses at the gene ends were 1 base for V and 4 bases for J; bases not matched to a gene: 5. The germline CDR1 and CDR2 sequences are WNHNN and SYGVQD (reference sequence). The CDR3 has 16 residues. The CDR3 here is CASSEFASGSADTQYF. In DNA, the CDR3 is TGCGCCAGCAGTGAGTTTGCTAGCGGGAGCGCAGATACGCAGTATTTT.

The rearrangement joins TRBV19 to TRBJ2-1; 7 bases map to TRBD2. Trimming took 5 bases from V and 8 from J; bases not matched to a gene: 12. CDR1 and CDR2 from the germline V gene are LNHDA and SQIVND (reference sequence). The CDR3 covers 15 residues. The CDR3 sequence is CASSVRLARADEQFF. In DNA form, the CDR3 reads TGTGCCAGTAGTGTCCGACTAGCCCGGGCCGATGAGCAGTTCTTC.

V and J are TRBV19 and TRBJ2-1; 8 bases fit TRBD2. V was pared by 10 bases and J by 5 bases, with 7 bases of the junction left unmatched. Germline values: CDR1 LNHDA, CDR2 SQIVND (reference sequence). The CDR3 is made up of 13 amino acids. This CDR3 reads CATAGEADNEQFF. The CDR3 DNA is TGTGCCACAGCGGGAGAGGCCGACAATGAGCAGTTCTTC.

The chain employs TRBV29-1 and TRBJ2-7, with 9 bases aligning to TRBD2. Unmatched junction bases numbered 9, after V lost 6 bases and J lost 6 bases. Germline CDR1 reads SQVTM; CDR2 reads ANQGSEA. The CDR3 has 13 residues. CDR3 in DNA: TGCAGCGTATCGGGACTAGCACGTCCCGAGCAGTACTTC. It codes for CSVSGLARPEQYF.

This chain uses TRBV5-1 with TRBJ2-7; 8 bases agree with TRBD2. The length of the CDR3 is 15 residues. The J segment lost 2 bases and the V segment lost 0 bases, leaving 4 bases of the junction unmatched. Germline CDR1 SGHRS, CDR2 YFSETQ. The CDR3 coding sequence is TGCGCCAGCAGCTTGGAGATGCGGGAGGCCTACGAGCAGTACTTC. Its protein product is CASSLEMREAYEQYF. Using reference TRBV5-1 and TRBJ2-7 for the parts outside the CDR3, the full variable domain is KAGVTQTPRYLIKTRGQQVTLSCSPISGHRSVSWYQQTPGQGLQFLFEYFSETQRNKGNFPGRFSGRQFSNSRSEMNVSTLELGDSALYLCASSLEMREAYEQYFGPGTRLTVT.

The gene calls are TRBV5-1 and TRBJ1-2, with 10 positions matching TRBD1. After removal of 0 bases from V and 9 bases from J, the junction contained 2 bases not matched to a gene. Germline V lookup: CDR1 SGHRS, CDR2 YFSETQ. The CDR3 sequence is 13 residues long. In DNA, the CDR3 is TGCGCCAGCAGCTTGGGGACAGGGGGAAGCTACACCTTC. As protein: CASSLGTGGSYTF. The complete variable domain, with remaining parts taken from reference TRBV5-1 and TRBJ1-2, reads KAGVTQTPRYLIKTRGQQVTLSCSPISGHRSVSWYQQTPGQGLQFLFEYFSETQRNKGNFPGRFSGRQFSNSRSEMNVSTLELGDSALYLCASSLGTGGSYTFGSGTRLTVV.